A single T cell receptor (beta chain) is shown here with its context. This entry belongs to a study of cytomegalovirus exposure and HLA in healthy donors. The CDR3 covers 14 residues. V was trimmed by 2 bases and J by 5 bases, leaving 8 bases between them. Looked up from germline, CDR1 is SGHNT and CDR2 is YYREEE (reference sequence). Researchers ran the PCR with 60 Vbeta and 13 Jbeta primers. Here immunoSEQ multiplex PCR was the method, and the copy in TCRdb shows in-frame clones only, minus some. The data contain approximately 150,000 clones, approximately 79% of them singletons. This sequence joins TRBV5-4 and TRBJ1-6; D is uncertain. Sequencing was done on a sample of PBMCs. The receptor was derived from a human donor in good health. CDR3 residues: CASSFSQDNSPLHF. CDR3 nucleotide sequence: TGTGCCAGCAGCTTCAGCCAGGATAATTCACCCCTCCACTTT.